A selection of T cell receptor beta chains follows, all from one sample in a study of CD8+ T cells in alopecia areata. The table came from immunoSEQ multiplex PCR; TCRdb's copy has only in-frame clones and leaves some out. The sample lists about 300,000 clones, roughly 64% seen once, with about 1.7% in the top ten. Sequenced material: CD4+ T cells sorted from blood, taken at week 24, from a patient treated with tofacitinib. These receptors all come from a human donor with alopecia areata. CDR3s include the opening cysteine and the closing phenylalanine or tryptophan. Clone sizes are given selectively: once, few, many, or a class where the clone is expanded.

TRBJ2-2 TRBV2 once CASMRGTGELFF
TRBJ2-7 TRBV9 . CASSTSRGAGEQYF
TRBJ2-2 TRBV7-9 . CASSLRRSSTGELFF
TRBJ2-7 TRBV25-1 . CASSEVNIYEQYF
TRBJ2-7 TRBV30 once CASDRGYEQYF
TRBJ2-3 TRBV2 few CASSVGQESTDTQYF
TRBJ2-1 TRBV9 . CASSVASGVSEQFF
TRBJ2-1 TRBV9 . CASSPRTSAYNEQFF
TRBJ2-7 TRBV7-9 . CASSAGNEQYF
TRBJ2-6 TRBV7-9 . CASSLHPGHSSSGANVLTF
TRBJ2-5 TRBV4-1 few CASSQRGARVETQYF
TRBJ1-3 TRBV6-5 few CASNSGNSANTIYF
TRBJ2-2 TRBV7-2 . CASSLAGGRTGELFF
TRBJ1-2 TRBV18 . CASSQGQPFYGYTF
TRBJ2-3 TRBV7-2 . CASSLDDIYTDTQYF
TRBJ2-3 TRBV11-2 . CASSLRPRGPRTDTQYF
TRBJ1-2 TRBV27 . CASKDRAVEGYTF
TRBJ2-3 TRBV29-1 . CSVNFNRATDTQYF